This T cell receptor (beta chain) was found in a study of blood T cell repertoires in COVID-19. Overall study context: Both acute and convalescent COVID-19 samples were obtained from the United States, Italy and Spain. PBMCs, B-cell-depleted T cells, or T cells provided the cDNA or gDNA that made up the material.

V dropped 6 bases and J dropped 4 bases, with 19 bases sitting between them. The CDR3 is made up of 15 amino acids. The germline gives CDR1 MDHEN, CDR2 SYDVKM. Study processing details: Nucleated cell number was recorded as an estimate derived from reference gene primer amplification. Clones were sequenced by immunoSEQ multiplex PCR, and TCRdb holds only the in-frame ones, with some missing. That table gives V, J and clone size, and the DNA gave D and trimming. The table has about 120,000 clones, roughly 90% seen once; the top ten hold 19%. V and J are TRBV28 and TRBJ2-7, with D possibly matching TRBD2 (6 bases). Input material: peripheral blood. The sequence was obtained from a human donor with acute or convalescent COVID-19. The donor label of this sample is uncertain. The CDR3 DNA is TGTGCCAGCAGGATGGGGGGTATGTGGGTATACGAGCAGTACTTC. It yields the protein CASRMGGMWVYEQYF.